This TCR beta chain emerged from a study of shared clonotypes between healthy human individuals. Study observations and caveats: Sequencing of the sorted subsets was shown by rarefaction to be incomplete despite large depth.

Some clones are missing from TCRdb's copy, which holds only in-frame ones; the method was immunoSEQ multiplex PCR. Here the sample spans some 2,500,000 clones, roughly 93% being singletons. The CDR3 has 15 amino acids. Germline values: CDR1 MDHEN, CDR2 SYDVKM. The V end lost 1 base, the J end lost 4 bases, and 8 bases lay between the germline ends. About this clone: What it recognizes is unknown.

The chain links TRBV28 to TRBJ2-6; D tentatively fits TRBD1 or TRBD2 (5 bases each). The receptor comes from a man younger than 30 in good health. Some clones in this sample may be carry-over from other donors' samples. What was sequenced was naive CD4+ T cells from PBMCs. The subset was: CD45RA+ positively selected. The CDR3: CASSLYGAGANVLTF. CDR3 in DNA: TGTGCCAGCAGTTTATACGGGGCAGGGGCCAACGTCCTGACTTTC.